Below are 14 T cell receptor beta chains sequenced from a single sample in a study of cytomegalovirus exposure and HLA in healthy donors. The PCR contained 60 Vbeta and 13 Jbeta primers. This table comes from immunoSEQ multiplex PCR, and its TCRdb copy is limited to in-frame clones, with some not included. The table shows fewer than 80,000 clones, with 65% to 75% occurring only once. The sequenced sample was PBMCs. The receptors derive from a woman under 40 in good health and CMV-seronegative.

V is TRBV6-1 and J is TRBJ1-2; no clear D. The germline CDR1 and CDR2 sequences are MNHNS and SASEGT. This CDR3 spans 13 amino acids. Between the trimmed V and J ends, which lost 1 base and 8 bases, there was a span of 11 bases. The CDR3 DNA is TGTGCCAGCAGTGAAGGTGGAGGGTACGGCTACACCTTC. This gives the protein CASSEGGGYGYTF.

This chain uses TRBV28 with TRBJ2-2, with TRBD1 matching over 7 bases. The V and J ends lost 5 bases and 5 bases, in that order; junction bases with no gene match: 20. Germline-derived CDR1 and CDR2 are MDHEN and SYDVKM. The length of the CDR3 is 19 residues. CDR3: CASSPGQLSGGRVTGELFF. Written as DNA, the CDR3 is TGTGCCAGCAGTCCGGGACAGCTTTCGGGCGGACGGGTTACCGGGGAGCTGTTTTTT.

V is TRBV6-6 and J is TRBJ2-7, with a possible D match to TRBD1 (6 bases). V shed 1 base and J shed 7 bases, with 17 bases lying between them. Looked up from germline, CDR1 is MNHNY and CDR2 is SVGAGI (reference sequence). This CDR3 is built from 15 residues. The CDR3 DNA reads as TGTGCCAGCAGTTACTTGCAACAGGGAGATTGGGAGCAGTACTTC. This codes for CASSYLQQGDWEQYF.

The V gene is TRBV10-3, the J gene TRBJ2-3; 11 positions agree with TRBD1. This CDR3 contains 16 residues. Germline loops: CDR1 ENHRY, CDR2 SYGVKD. The V and J ends lost 4 bases and 6 bases, in that order; junction bases with no gene match: 9. CDR3 amino acids: CAISVGGQGAKDTQYF. As DNA, the CDR3 is TGTGCCATCAGTGTAGGTGGACAGGGGGCGAAGGATACGCAGTATTTT.

This clone was observed a single time. The chain carries TRBV6-5 and TRBJ1-4, with unresolved D. CDR3 size: 12 residues. CDR1 and CDR2 (germline): MNHEY, SVGAGI. V was shortened by 6 bases and J by 4 bases, with 6 bases between the two germline ends. The CDR3 here is CASRSVNEKLFF. The CDR3 nucleotides are TGTGCCAGCAGATCAGTTAATGAAAAACTGTTTTTT.

Remarks on this clone: This CDR3 is also generated by other DNA sequences in the sample. This chain connects TRBV21-1 to TRBJ2-7; the table's TRBD2 call for D was not verified on the DNA. TRBV21-1 is tagged as a pseudogene. This CDR3 has 16 amino acids. The CDR3 DNA is TGTGCTAGCAGCAAAGGAGGCTGCGGGGGCTCCTACGAGCAGTACTTC. The encoded protein is CASSKGGCGGSYEQYF.

The V gene is TRBV6-5, the J gene TRBJ2-1, with 10 nucleotides matching TRBD1. The ends lost 10 bases at V and 5 bases at J; junction bases unmatched: 11. CDR1 is MNHEY, CDR2 SVGAGI, per germline. CDR3 length: 15 amino acids. The CDR3 is CATRLVDRGDNEQFF. CDR3 DNA: TGTGCCACCCGGTTGGTGGACAGGGGGGACAATGAGCAGTTCTTC.

The V and J genes are TRBV5-1 and TRBJ2-5, with TRBD1 identical over 7 bases. With V trimmed by 0 bases and J by 3 bases, 17 bases remained unmatched. The CDR3 contains 19 residues. CDR1 and CDR2 (germline): SGHRS, YFSETQ. This CDR3 is CASSLDHRGLDLGEETQYF. The CDR3 region has the DNA TGCGCCAGCAGCTTGGATCACAGGGGCCTAGACCTCGGAGAAGAGACCCAGTACTTC.

The V gene is TRBV5-1, the J gene TRBJ2-5, with D unclear. Germline V gene lookup returns CDR1 SGHRS and CDR2 YFSETQ. The CDR3 has 14 amino acids. The V and J ends lost 6 bases and 3 bases respectively, with 15 bases between them. The CDR3 spells CASKPPIREETQYF. The CDR3 nucleotides are TGCGCCAGCAAGCCCCCGATACGAGAAGAGACCCAGTACTTC. The whole variable domain, filled in from reference TRBV5-1 and TRBJ2-5, reads KAGVTQTPRYLIKTRGQQVTLSCSPISGHRSVSWYQQTPGQGLQFLFEYFSETQRNKGNFPGRFSGRQFSNSRSEMNVSTLELGDSALYLCASKPPIREETQYFGPGTRLLVL.

The V call is TRBV19, the J call TRBJ2-1, with D uncertain. Germline V CDR1 and CDR2: LNHDA, SQIVND (reference sequence). The CDR3 contains 13 residues. Deletions cut 9 bases from V and 4 bases from J, with 13 bases between. The CDR3 loop reads CASRLSLYNEQFF. CDR3 in DNA: TGTGCCAGCAGACTCTCCCTTTACAATGAGCAGTTCTTC. The full variable domain, its missing parts supplied by reference TRBV19 and TRBJ2-1, is DGGITQSPKYLFRKEGQNVTLSCEQNLNHDAMYWYRQDPGQGLRLIYYSQIVNDFQKGDIAEGYSVSREKKESFPLTVTSAQKNPTAFYLCASRLSLYNEQFFGPGTRLTVL.

J is TRBJ1-6 and V is TRBV7-9; TRBD1 aligns across 10 bases. The CDR3 has 15 residues. CDR1 SEHNR and CDR2 FQNEAQ come from the germline V gene (reference sequence). Losses at the gene ends were 3 bases for V and 10 bases for J; bases not matched to a gene: 6. CDR3 protein: CASSLAGTGASPLHF. The CDR3 DNA reads as TGTGCCAGCAGCTTGGCCGGGACAGGGGCCTCACCCCTCCACTTT.

The rearrangement links TRBV7-2 to TRBJ2-1; no firm D call. CDR1 is SGHTA, CDR2 FQGNSA, per germline. V lost 0 bases to trimming and J lost 5 bases, with 8 bases between them. The CDR3 is 14 residues long. The CDR3 DNA follows: TGTGCCAGCAGCTTAGCCCTAGGCCACAATGAGCAGTTCTTC. Amino acids: CASSLALGHNEQFF.

V usage is TRBV14 and J usage is TRBJ1-2; TRBD1 matches 7 bases. The CDR3 contains 14 residues. The germline V gene encodes CDR1 SGHDN and CDR2 FVKESK. The ends lost 4 bases at V and 4 bases at J; junction bases unmatched: 6. The chain's CDR3 is CASSRRQGPYGYTF. The CDR3 DNA follows: TGTGCCAGCAGCCGGCGACAGGGCCCCTATGGCTACACCTTC.

This clone showed up just a few times. The chain joins TRBV9 to TRBJ1-2; D is unresolved. The germline CDR1 and CDR2 sequences are SGDLS and YYNGEE. The CDR3 contains 11 residues. V lost 7 bases and J lost 0, with 4 bases in between. The CDR3 bases are TGTGCCAGCTCAGCTAACTATGGCTACACCTTC. This translates into CASSANYGYTF.